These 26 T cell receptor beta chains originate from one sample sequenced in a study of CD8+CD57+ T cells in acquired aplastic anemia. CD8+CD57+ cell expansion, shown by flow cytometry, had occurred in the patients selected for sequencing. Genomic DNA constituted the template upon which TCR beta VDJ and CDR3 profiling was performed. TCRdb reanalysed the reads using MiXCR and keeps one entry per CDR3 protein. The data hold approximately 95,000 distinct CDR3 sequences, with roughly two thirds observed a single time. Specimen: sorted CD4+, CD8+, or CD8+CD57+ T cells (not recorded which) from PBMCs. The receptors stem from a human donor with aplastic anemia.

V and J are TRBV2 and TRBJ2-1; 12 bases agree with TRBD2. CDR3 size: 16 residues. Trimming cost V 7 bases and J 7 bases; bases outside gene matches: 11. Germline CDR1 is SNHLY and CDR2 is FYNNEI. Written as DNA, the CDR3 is TGTGCCAGCACGAGACTAGCGGGGGACACAACGAATGAGCAGTTCTTC. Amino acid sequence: CASTRLAGDTTNEQFF.

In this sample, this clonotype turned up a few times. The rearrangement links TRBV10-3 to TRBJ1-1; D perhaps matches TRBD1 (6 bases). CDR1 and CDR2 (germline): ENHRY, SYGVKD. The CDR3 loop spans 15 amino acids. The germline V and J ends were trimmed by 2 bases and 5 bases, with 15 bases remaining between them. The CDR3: CAISETGSLSTEAFF. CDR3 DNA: TGTGCCATCAGTGAGACAGGGTCCTTGAGTACTGAAGCTTTCTTT.

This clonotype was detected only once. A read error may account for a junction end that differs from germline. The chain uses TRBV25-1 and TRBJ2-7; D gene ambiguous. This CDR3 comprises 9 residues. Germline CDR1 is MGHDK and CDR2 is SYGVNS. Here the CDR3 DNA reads TGTGCCAGCAGTGAATATAATGTATTC. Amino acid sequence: CASSEYNVF.

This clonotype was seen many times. The CDR3 nucleotides read TGTGCCACCAGTGACCCGGACAGGGGGGTCACCGGGGAGCTGTTTTTT. Protein sequence: CATSDPDRGVTGELFF. This chain connects TRBV24-1 to TRBJ2-2; 10 bases are a match to TRBD1. The CDR3 consists of 16 residues. CDR1 KGHDR and CDR2 SFDVKD come from the germline V gene. Trimming at V came to 4 bases and at J to 4 bases, leaving 5 bases not matched to a gene.

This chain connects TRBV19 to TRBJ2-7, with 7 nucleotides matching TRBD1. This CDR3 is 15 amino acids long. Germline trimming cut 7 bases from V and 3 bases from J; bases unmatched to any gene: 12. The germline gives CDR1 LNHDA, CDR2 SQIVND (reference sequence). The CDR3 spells CASTRTGRGSYEQYF. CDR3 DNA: TGTGCCAGTACCCGGACGGGCAGGGGGAGCTACGAGCAGTACTTC.

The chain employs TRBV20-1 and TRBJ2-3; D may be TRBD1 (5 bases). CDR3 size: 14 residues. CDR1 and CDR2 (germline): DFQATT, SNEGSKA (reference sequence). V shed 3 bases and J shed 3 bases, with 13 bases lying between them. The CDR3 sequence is CSASSGHGTDTQYF. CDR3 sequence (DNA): TGCAGTGCTAGTTCAGGGCACGGAACAGATACGCAGTATTTT.

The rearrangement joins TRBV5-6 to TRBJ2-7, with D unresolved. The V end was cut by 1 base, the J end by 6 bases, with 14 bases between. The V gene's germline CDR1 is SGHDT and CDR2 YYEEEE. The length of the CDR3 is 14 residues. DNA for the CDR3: TGTGCCAGCAGCTTGTTCTTGGTAGTAAGCGAGCAGTACTTC. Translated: CASSLFLVVSEQYF.

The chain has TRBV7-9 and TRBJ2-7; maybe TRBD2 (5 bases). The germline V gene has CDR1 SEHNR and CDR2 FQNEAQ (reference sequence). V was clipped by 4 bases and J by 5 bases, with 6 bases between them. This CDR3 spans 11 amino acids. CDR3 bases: TGTGCCAGCAGCTCGGAGGACGAGCAGTACTTC. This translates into CASSSEDEQYF.

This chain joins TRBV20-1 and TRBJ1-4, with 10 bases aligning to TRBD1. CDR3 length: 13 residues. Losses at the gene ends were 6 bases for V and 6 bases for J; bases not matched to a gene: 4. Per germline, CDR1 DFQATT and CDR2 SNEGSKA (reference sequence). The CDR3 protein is CSATGTGDEKLFF. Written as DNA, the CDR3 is TGCAGTGCAACAGGGACAGGGGATGAAAAACTGTTTTTT.

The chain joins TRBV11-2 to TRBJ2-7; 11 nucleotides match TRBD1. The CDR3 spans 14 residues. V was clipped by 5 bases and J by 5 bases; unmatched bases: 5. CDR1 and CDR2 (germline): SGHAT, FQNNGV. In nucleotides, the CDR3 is TGTGCCAGCAGCGACGGACAGGGGGCCGACGAGCAGTACTTC. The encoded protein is CASSDGQGADEQYF.

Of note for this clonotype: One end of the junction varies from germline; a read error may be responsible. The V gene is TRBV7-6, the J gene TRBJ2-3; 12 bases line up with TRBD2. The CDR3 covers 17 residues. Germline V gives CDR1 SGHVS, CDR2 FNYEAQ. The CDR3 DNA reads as TGTGCCAGCAGCTGGCTCGGACTAGCGGGGAACACAGATACGCAGTATTTC. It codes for CASSWLGLAGNTDTQYF. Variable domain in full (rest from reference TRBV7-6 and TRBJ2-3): GAGVSQSPRYKVTKRGQDVALRCDPISGHVSLYWYRQALGQGPEFLTYFNYEAQQDKSGLPNDRFSAERPEGSISTLTIQRTEQRDSAMYRCASSWLGLAGNTDTQYFGPGTRLTVL.

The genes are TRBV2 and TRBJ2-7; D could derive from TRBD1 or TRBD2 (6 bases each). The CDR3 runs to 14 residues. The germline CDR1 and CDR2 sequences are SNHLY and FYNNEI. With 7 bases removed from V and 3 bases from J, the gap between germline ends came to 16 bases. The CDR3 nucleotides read TGTGCCAGCACGCGGGAACAGGGTGTCTACGAGCAGTACTTC. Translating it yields CASTREQGVYEQYF.

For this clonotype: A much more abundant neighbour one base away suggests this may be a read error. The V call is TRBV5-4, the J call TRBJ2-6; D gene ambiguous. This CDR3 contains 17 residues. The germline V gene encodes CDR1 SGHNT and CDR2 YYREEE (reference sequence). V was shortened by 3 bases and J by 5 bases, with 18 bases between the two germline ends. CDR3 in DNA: TGTGCCAGCAGCTCCGTAGGAGTGCTATCTTGGGCCAACGTCCTGACTTTC. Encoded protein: CASSSVGVLSWANVLTF.

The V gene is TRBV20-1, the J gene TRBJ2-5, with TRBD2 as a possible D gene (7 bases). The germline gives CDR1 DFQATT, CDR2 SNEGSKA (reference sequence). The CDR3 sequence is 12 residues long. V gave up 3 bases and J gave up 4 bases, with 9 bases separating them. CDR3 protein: CSASGGAETQYF. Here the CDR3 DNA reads TGCAGTGCTAGTGGGGGGGCAGAGACCCAGTACTTC.

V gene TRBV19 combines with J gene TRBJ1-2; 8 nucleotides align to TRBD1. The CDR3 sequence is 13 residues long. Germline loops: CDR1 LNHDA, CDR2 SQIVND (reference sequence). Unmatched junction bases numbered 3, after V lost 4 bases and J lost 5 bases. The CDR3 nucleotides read TGTGCCAGTAGTACGGACAGGGAGTATGGCTACACCTTC. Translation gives CASSTDREYGYTF. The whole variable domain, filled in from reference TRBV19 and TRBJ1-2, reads DGGITQSPKYLFRKEGQNVTLSCEQNLNHDAMYWYRQDPGQGLRLIYYSQIVNDFQKGDIAEGYSVSREKKESFPLTVTSAQKNPTAFYLCASSTDREYGYTFGSGTRLTVV.

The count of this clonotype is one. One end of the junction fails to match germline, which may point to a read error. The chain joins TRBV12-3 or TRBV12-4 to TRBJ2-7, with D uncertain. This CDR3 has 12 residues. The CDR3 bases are TGTACCAGCAGTTTAGTGACCTACGAGCGGTACTTC. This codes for CTSSLVTYERYF.

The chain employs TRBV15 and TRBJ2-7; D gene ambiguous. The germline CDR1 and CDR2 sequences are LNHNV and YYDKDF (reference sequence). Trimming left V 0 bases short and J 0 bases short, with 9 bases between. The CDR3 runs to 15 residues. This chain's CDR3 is CATSRERQASYEQYF. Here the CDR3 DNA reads TGTGCCACCAGCAGAGAGCGGCAGGCCTCCTACGAGCAGTACTTC. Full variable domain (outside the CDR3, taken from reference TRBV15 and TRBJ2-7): DAMVIQNPRYQVTQFGKPVTLSCSQTLNHNVMYWYQQKSSQAPKLLFHYYDKDFNNEADTPDNFQSRRPNTSFCFLDIRSPGLGDTAMYLCATSRERQASYEQYFGPGTRLTVT.

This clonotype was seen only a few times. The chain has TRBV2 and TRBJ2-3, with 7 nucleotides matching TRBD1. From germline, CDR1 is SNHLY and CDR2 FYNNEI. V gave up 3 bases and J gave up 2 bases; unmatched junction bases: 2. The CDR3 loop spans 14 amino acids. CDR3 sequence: CASSEGQPTDTQYF. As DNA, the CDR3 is TGTGCCAGCAGTGAGGGACAGCCCACAGATACGCAGTATTTT.

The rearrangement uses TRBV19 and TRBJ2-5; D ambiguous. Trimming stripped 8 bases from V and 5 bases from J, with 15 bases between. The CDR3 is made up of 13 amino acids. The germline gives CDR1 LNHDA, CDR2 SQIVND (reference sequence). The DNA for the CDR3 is TGTGCCAGTGCCGGGCTGGTAACGGAGACCCAGTACTTC. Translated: CASAGLVTETQYF.

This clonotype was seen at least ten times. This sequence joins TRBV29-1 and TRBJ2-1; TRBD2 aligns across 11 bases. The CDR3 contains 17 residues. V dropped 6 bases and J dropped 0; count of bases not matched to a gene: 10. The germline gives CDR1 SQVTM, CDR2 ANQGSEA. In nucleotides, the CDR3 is TGCAGCGTGGCGGGCGCTAGCGGGAGGTCCTCCTACAATGAGCAGTTCTTC. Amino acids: CSVAGASGRSSYNEQFF.

CDR3 DNA: TGTGCCAGCAGCTTAGCGCTTACGGCCAGGGGAACTGAAGCTTTCTTT. It translates to CASSLALTARGTEAFF. The chain recombines TRBV7-2 with TRBJ1-1, with a tentative D call TRBD1 (6 bases). V was trimmed by 0 bases and J by 5 bases, leaving 16 bases between them. The CDR3 loop spans 16 amino acids. Germline loops: CDR1 SGHTA, CDR2 FQGNSA.

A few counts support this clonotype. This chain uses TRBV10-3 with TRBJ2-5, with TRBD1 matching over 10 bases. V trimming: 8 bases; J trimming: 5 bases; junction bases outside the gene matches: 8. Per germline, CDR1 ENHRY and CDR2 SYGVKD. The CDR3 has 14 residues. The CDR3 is CAIRDRGDAETQYF. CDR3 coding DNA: TGTGCCATCCGGGACAGGGGAGATGCGGAGACCCAGTACTTC.

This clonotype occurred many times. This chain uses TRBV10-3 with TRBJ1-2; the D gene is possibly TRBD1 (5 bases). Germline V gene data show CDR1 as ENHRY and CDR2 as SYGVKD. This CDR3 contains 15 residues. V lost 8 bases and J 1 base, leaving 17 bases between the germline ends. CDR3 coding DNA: TGTGCCATCTCCCCGAGAGGGGATGTTAACTATGGCTACACCTTC. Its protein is CAISPRGDVNYGYTF.

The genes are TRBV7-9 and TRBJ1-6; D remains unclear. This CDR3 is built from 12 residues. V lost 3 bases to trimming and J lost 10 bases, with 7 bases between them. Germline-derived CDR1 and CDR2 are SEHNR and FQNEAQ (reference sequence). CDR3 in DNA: TGTGCCAGCAGCTTGACCGGATCACCCCTCCACTTT. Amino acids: CASSLTGSPLHF.

The CDR3 loop is CASSPDWGAQYF. CDR3 DNA sequence: TGTGCCAGCAGTCCGGACTGGGGGGCGCAGTATTTT. The chain carries TRBV12-3 or TRBV12-4 and TRBJ2-3; D perhaps matches TRBD2 (6 bases). The CDR3 is 12 amino acids. V lost 5 bases to trimming and J lost 10 bases, with 13 bases between them.

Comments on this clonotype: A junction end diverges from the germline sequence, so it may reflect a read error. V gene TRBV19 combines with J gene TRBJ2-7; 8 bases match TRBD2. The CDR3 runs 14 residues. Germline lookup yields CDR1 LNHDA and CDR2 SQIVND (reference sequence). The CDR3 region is CASSIAGLSYEQYF. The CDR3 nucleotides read TGTGCCAGTAGCATAGCGGGACTCTCCTACGAGCAGTACTTC. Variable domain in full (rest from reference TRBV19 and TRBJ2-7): DGGITQSPKYLFRKEGQNVTLSCEQNLNHDAMYWYRQDPGQGLRLIYYSQIVNDFQKGDIAEGYSVSREKKESFPLTVTSAQKNPTAFYLCASSIAGLSYEQYFGPGTRLTVT.